One and the same sample provided the 22 T cell receptor beta chains below, sequenced in a study of cytomegalovirus exposure and HLA in healthy donors. Vbeta (60) and Jbeta (13) primers were used in the PCR. TCRdb's table, derived via immunoSEQ multiplex PCR, lists solely in-frame clones and lacks some. The repertoire holds some 40,000 clones, roughly 81% seen once, with roughly 6.7% in the top ten. The sequencing sample was made of PBMCs. These receptors were obtained from a man aged 25 to 40 in good health and CMV-seronegative.

This chain uses TRBV19 with TRBJ1-6; 10 bases line up with TRBD1. With V trimmed by 6 bases and J by 9 bases, 5 bases remained unmatched. The CDR3 spans 14 residues. CDR1 and CDR2 from the germline V gene are LNHDA and SQIVND (reference sequence). The CDR3 bases are TGTGCCAGTAGGACAGGGGGCTTGAGTTCACCCCTCCACTTT. Amino acid sequence: CASRTGGLSSPLHF.

This clone turned up a few times. The J gene is TRBJ1-1, the V gene TRBV7-8; weak D call: TRBD1 (5 bases). Germline V CDR1 and CDR2: SGHVS, FQNEAQ. V lost 5 bases and J 9 bases, leaving 25 bases between the germline ends. The CDR3 totals 16 residues. Written as DNA, the CDR3 is TGTGCCAGCAGCACGAAACGTAGGTCCGGGGGTGACCAAGCTTTCTTT. It translates to CASSTKRRSGGDQAFF.

This chain connects TRBV2 to TRBJ2-7, with D perhaps TRBD1 (6 bases). The CDR3 sequence is 13 residues long. Looked up from germline, CDR1 is SNHLY and CDR2 is FYNNEI. V lost 6 bases, J lost 7 bases, and 16 bases lay in between. The CDR3: CASSPQGLGEQYF. CDR3 DNA: TGTGCCAGCAGCCCACAGGGTCTGGGGGAGCAGTACTTC.

The gene calls are TRBV5-5 and TRBJ2-1; the match to TRBD2 covers 16 bases. CDR1 SGHKS and CDR2 YYEKEE come from the germline V gene (reference sequence). Unmatched junction bases numbered 8, after V lost 4 bases and J lost 10 bases. This CDR3 has 16 residues. The CDR3 is CASSGGTSGRASEQFF. In DNA form, the CDR3 reads TGTGCCAGCAGCGGGGGGACTAGCGGGAGGGCCTCGGAGCAGTTCTTC.

The V and J genes are TRBV19 and TRBJ2-3; D is uncertain. Trimming took off 6 bases at V and 2 bases at J, with 12 bases between the two ends. The germline CDR1 and CDR2 sequences are LNHDA and SQIVND (reference sequence). This CDR3 is built from 14 residues. CDR3 region: CASSPEVNTDTQYF. CDR3 in DNA: TGTGCCAGTAGCCCAGAGGTGAACACAGATACGCAGTATTTT.

This clone came up a few times. DNA for the CDR3: TGTGCCAGCAGTGAATTCTCAGAAGCGAGTTCACCCCTCCACTTT. Translated: CASSEFSEASSPLHF. The chain uses TRBV6-1 and TRBJ1-6; D gene ambiguous. This CDR3 region has 15 residues. The germline gives CDR1 MNHNS, CDR2 SASEGT. V gave up 2 bases and J gave up 9 bases, with 14 bases separating them.

This chain uses TRBV15 with TRBJ1-1; the D gene is possibly TRBD1 (5 bases). CDR1 LNHNV and CDR2 YYDKDF come from the germline V gene (reference sequence). The length of the CDR3 is 15 residues. Deletions cut 3 bases from V and 5 bases from J, with 16 bases between. The CDR3 spells CATSSGLGGRTEAFF. The CDR3 region has the DNA TGTGCCACCAGCAGTGGGTTGGGGGGGAGAACTGAAGCTTTCTTT.

This clone was counted once. This chain uses TRBV27 with TRBJ2-7, with 10 nucleotides matching TRBD2. V trimming: 5 bases; J trimming: 0 bases; junction bases outside the gene matches: 4. Germline CDR1 is MNHEY and CDR2 is SMNVEV (reference sequence). The CDR3 covers 15 residues. CDR3 DNA sequence: TGTGCCAGCAGTAGCGGGAGGGGACTCTCCTACGAGCAGTACTTC. Protein product: CASSSGRGLSYEQYF.

The genes are TRBV2 and TRBJ2-2; TRBD1 might be the D (6 bases). V was shortened by 5 bases and J by 1 base, with 14 bases between the two germline ends. CDR3 size: 16 residues. Germline lookup yields CDR1 SNHLY and CDR2 FYNNEI. The CDR3 sequence is CASSRTGTKNTGELFF. In nucleotides, the CDR3 is TGTGCCAGCAGTAGAACCGGGACAAAGAACACCGGGGAGCTGTTTTTT.

By its share, this clone is medium-sized. The genes are TRBV4-2 and TRBJ1-1, with 7 bases identical to TRBD1. Germline V gives CDR1 LGHNA, CDR2 YNFKEQ. V lost 4 bases and J lost 0; bases outside the gene matches: 11. CDR3 length: 17 residues. The CDR3 loop reads CASSRTGQLLMNTEAFF. The CDR3 DNA is TGTGCCAGCAGCCGGACGGGACAGCTCCTGATGAACACTGAAGCTTTCTTT.

The J gene is TRBJ2-3, the V gene TRBV6-4; TRBD2 aligns across 8 bases. There are 16 residues in the CDR3. Germline lookup yields CDR1 MRHNA and CDR2 SNTAGT. The V and J ends lost 6 bases and 2 bases, in that order; junction bases with no gene match: 10. This CDR3 reads CASSHVPGGSTDTQYF. Here the CDR3 DNA reads TGTGCCAGCAGCCACGTTCCGGGGGGGTCCACAGATACGCAGTATTTT.

The V gene is TRBV28, the J gene TRBJ2-7; no definite D call. The CDR3 has 14 amino acids. V shed 7 bases and J shed 3 bases, with 16 bases lying between them. CDR1 is MDHEN, CDR2 SYDVKM, per germline. The CDR3 sequence: CASMNAGLVYEQYF. The CDR3 DNA reads as TGTGCCAGCATGAACGCTGGCCTAGTCTACGAGCAGTACTTC.

This clone was found once. The J gene is TRBJ2-1, the V gene TRBV7-2; 9 nucleotides align to TRBD2. Germline CDR1 is SGHTA and CDR2 is FQGNSA. J gave up 7 bases and V 1 base, and 11 bases lay outside the gene matches. This CDR3 region has 17 residues. The CDR3 nucleotides read TGTGCCAGCAGCTTAGTTTGGACTAGCGAATCGGCTAATGAGCAGTTCTTC. Translation: CASSLVWTSESANEQFF.

V and J are TRBV9 and TRBJ2-7; 10 bases agree with TRBD1. The ends lost 3 bases at V and 5 bases at J; junction bases unmatched: 5. Looked up from germline, CDR1 is SGDLS and CDR2 is YYNGEE. The CDR3 contains 14 residues. For the CDR3, the DNA is TGTGCCAGCAGCGCGGGACAGGGGACGGACGAGCAGTACTTC. Amino acid sequence: CASSAGQGTDEQYF. The full variable domain, completed using reference TRBV9 and TRBJ2-7, is DSGVTQTPKHLITATGQRVTLRCSPRSGDLSVYWYQQSLDQGLQFLIQYYNGEERAKGNILERFSAQQFPDLHSELNLSSLELGDSALYFCASSAGQGTDEQYFGPGTRLTVT.

This sequence joins TRBV6-5 and TRBJ1-1, with 8 bases fitting TRBD1. The CDR3 is 13 residues long. Germline V gene data show CDR1 as MNHEY and CDR2 as SVGAGI. With V trimmed by 5 bases and J by 7 bases, 6 bases remained unmatched. The CDR3 sequence: CASSRQGAFEAFF. The DNA of the CDR3 is TGTGCCAGCAGTCGGCAGGGGGCTTTTGAAGCTTTCTTT.

The J gene is TRBJ2-1, the V gene TRBV5-8, with D unclear. V lost 1 base and J lost 2, with 10 bases in between. Germline V gives CDR1 SGHTS, CDR2 YDEGEE. The CDR3 contains 15 residues. CDR3 coding DNA: TGTGCCAGCAGCTTGACATTATCCCCCTACAATGAGCAGTTCTTC. Encoded protein: CASSLTLSPYNEQFF.

The chain couples TRBV7-2 to TRBJ2-3; a possible D gene is TRBD2 (6 bases). The CDR3 extends over 15 amino acids. Germline lookup yields CDR1 SGHTA and CDR2 FQGNSA. The V and J ends lost 3 bases and 3 bases respectively, with 13 bases between them. The CDR3 region has the DNA TGTGCCAGCAGCTTGTCGGGACTCCATACAGATACGCAGTATTTT. Its protein product is CASSLSGLHTDTQYF.

The chain links TRBV13 to TRBJ2-7, with D perhaps TRBD1 (5 bases). The V end lost 1 base, the J end lost 3 bases, and 13 bases lay between the germline ends. The CDR3 length is 15 residues. CDR1 is PRHDT and CDR2 is FYEKMQ in the germline V gene (reference sequence). The CDR3 nucleotides are TGTGCCAGCAGCTTAGTTCCAGGGCCCATCTACGAGCAGTACTTC. Translation: CASSLVPGPIYEQYF.

This CDR3 reads CASFAGDADTQYF. The CDR3 DNA reads as TGCGCCAGCTTTGCGGGAGACGCAGATACGCAGTATTTT. The chain combines TRBV5-1 with TRBJ2-3; 7 bases line up with TRBD2. Germline V gene sequence: CDR1 SGHRS, CDR2 YFSETQ. The CDR3 is made up of 13 amino acids. V shed 7 bases, J shed 4 bases, and the junction held 6 bases outside the gene matches.

This clone was counted between two and nine times. The chain recombines TRBV19 with TRBJ1-1, with D possibly matching TRBD1 (5 bases). V lost 6 bases and J lost 4, with 12 bases in between. CDR1 LNHDA and CDR2 SQIVND come from the germline V gene (reference sequence). The CDR3 extends over 13 amino acids. The CDR3 spells CASRRRGITEAFF. The CDR3 DNA reads TGTGCCAGTAGAAGAAGGGGAATCACTGAAGCTTTCTTT.

The J gene is TRBJ2-3, the V gene TRBV5-4, with 8 bases fitting TRBD2. V was clipped by 6 bases and J by 4 bases; unmatched bases: 13. CDR1 is SGHNT, CDR2 YYREEE, per germline (reference sequence). This CDR3 spans 16 amino acids. The CDR3 loop reads CASTRLSGSGSDTQYF. In DNA form, the CDR3 reads TGTGCCAGCACGAGGCTGAGCGGGAGCGGGTCAGATACGCAGTATTTT. The full variable domain, completed using reference TRBV5-4 and TRBJ2-3, is ETGVTQSPTHLIKTRGQQVTLRCSSQSGHNTVSWYQQALGQGPQFIFQYYREEENGRGNFPPRFSGLQFPNYSSELNVNALELDDSALYLCASTRLSGSGSDTQYFGPGTRLTVL.

The chain couples TRBV27 to TRBJ1-1; no firm D call. Trimming removed 5 bases from V and 3 bases from J, with 10 bases in between. Germline V gives CDR1 MNHEY, CDR2 SMNVEV (reference sequence). The CDR3 covers 13 residues. The CDR3, as DNA: TGTGCCAGCAGTCGGGTTTGGGACACTGAAGCTTTCTTT. Amino acid sequence: CASSRVWDTEAFF.